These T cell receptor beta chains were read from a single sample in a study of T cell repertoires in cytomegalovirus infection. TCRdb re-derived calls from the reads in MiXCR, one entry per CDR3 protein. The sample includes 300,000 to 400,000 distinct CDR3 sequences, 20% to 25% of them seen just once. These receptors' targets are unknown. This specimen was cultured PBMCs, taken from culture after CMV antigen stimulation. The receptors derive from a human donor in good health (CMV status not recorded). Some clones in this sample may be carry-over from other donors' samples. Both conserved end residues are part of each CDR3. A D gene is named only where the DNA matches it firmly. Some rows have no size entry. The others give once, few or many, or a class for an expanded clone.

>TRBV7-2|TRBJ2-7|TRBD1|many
CASSKDRGSYEQYF
TGTGCCAGCAGCAAGGACAGGGGGTCCTACGAGCAGTACTTC
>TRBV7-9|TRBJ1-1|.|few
CASSAQGRFTEAFF
TGTGCCAGCAGCGCCCAGGGGCGGTTCACTGAAGCTTTCTTT
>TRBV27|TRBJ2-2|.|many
CASSSHDRNTGELFF
TGTGCCAGCAGTTCCCACGATCGGAACACCGGGGAGCTGTTTTTT
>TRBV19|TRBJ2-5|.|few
CARSRGNLSETQYF
TGTGCCAGGAGTAGGGGTAATCTCTCAGAGACCCAGTACTTC
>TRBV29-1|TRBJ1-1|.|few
CSVEDKRGGTEAFF
TGCAGCGTTGAGGACAAACGGGGGGGGACTGAAGCTTTCTTT
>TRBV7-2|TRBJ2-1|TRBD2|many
CASSSGLAVGYEQFF
TGTGCCAGCAGCTCGGGACTAGCGGTCGGCTATGAGCAGTTCTTC
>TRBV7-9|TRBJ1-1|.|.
CASSLQWPPMNTEAFF
TGTGCCAGCAGCCTGCAGTGGCCCCCTATGAACACTGAAGCTTTCTTT
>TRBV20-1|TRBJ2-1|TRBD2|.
CSARDSWATSGLSNEQFF
TGCAGTGCTAGAGATTCGTGGGCTACTAGCGGCCTTTCAAATGAGCAGTTCTTC
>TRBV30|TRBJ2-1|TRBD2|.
CAWRKLAGYNEQFF
TGTGCCTGGAGAAAACTAGCGGGTTACAATGAGCAGTTCTTC
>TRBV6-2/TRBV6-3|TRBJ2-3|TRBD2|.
CAGKDPISGSTDTQYF
TGTGCCGGAAAAGATCCCATTAGCGGGAGCACAGATACGCAGTATTTT
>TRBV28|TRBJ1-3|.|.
CASSPRLITGNTIYF
TGTGCCAGCAGTCCACGGTTGATTACTGGAAACACCATATATTTT
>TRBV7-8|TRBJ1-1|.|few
CASRRGREMNTEAFF
TGTGCCAGCCGGCGGGGGAGGGAGATGAACACTGAAGCTTTCTTT
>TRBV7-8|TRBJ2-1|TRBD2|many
CASSVGLAGRYNEQFF
TGTGCCAGCAGCGTAGGACTAGCGGGAAGATACAATGAGCAGTTCTTC
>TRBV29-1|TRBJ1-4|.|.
CSVGGVSQATNEKLFF
TGCAGCGTTGGAGGGGTCAGTCAAGCAACTAATGAAAAACTGTTTTTT
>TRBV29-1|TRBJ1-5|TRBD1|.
CSVGDRGGGQPQHF
TGCAGCGTTGGTGACAGGGGTGGGGGGCAGCCCCAGCATTTT
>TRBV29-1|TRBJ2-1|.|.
CSVEDLGGPHNEQFF
TGCAGCGTTGAAGATCTTGGAGGGCCCCACAATGAGCAGTTCTTC
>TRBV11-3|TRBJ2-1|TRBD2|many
CASSTRGLAGGPWSYNEQFF
TGTGCCAGCAGCACCCGAGGACTAGCGGGAGGGCCTTGGTCCTACAATGAGCAGTTCTTC
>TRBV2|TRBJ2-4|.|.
CASSFQTPRIQYF
TGTGCCAGCAGTTTCCAGACCCCTCGGATTCAGTACTTC